This T cell receptor beta chain comes out of a study of T cells in Graves' hyperthyroidism and ophthalmopathy. Study details: Blood from the periphery was taken at initial diagnosis, before any treatment.

The PBMCs were taken from around 10 ml of fresh peripheral blood. Germline CDR1 reads SNHLY; CDR2 reads FYNNEI. The J segment lost 5 bases and the V segment lost 8 bases, leaving 5 bases of the junction unmatched. This CDR3 is 13 amino acids long. TCR beta CDR3 sequences were amplified from RNA transcripts. Primed by the HTBI set, a first-round RT-PCR was run on the TCR CDR3. Using its own MiXCR run on the multiplex PCR reads, TCRdb lists one record per CDR3 protein. Among 300,000 to 450,000 distinct CDR3 sequences listed, approximately 15% were seen once. This clonotype was picked up many times. The chain carries TRBV2 and TRBJ2-5, with TRBD1 matching 10 bases. The sequencing input was blood. The sequence came from a woman aged 25-40 years with Graves' hyperthyroidism. CDR3 region: CASLGTGAETQYF. The CDR3 DNA sequence: TGTGCCAGCCTCGGGACAGGGGCCGAGACCCAGTACTTC.